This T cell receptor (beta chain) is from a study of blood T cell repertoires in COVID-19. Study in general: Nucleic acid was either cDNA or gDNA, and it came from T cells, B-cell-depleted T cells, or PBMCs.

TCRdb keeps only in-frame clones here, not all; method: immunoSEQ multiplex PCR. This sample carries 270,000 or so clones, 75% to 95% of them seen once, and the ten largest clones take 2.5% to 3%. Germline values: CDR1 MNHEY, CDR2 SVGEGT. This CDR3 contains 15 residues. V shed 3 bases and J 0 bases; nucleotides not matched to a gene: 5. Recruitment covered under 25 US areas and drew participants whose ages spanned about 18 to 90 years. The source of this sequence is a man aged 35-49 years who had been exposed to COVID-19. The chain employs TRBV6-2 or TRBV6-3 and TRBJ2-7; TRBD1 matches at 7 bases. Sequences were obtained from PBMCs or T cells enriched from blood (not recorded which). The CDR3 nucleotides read TGTGCCAGCAGTTATTTGGGACAGTTCTCCTACGAGCAGTACTTC. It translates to CASSYLGQFSYEQYF.